Listed here are 5 T cell receptor beta chains from one sample, sequenced in a study of blood T cells in healthy people across ages. Next came a second PCR, run for about 6 to 12 cycles, which used a sample-barcoded 5' primer along with a J-beta primer mix. TCRdb passed the 5' RACE reads through MiXCR, listing each CDR3 protein once. Of hundreds of thousands of distinct CDR3 sequences listed, over 45% are singletons. Sequenced material: blood. Receptor source: a woman in her fifties or sixties in good health.

The rearrangement joins TRBV18 to TRBJ2-2, with D perhaps TRBD1 (5 bases). The germline CDR1 and CDR2 sequences are KGHSH and LQKENI. Trimming shortened V by 0 bases and J by 4 bases, and 12 bases separated the two germline ends. There are 16 residues in the CDR3. The CDR3 DNA reads TGTGCCAGCTCACCACCGGTTACAGGACCCACCGGGGAGCTGTTTTTT. Translation gives CASSPPVTGPTGELFF. The entire variable domain, with the rest obtained from reference TRBV18 and TRBJ2-2, is as follows: NAGVMQNPRHLVRRRGQEARLRCSPMKGHSHVYWYRQLPEEGLKFMVYLQKENIIDESGMPKERFSAEFPKEGPSILRIQQVVRGDSAAYFCASSPPVTGPTGELFFGEGSRLTVL.

This rearrangement joins TRBV28 to TRBJ2-7; D might be TRBD1 (5 bases). The V gene's germline CDR1 is MDHEN and CDR2 SYDVKM. V was cut by 2 bases and J by 6 bases, with 11 bases left in between. This CDR3 spans 13 amino acids. CDR3 residues: CASSLIGVPEQYF. The CDR3 bases are TGTGCCAGCAGTTTAATAGGGGTCCCCGAGCAGTACTTC.

This chain links TRBV20-1 with TRBJ2-5, with 9 bases fitting TRBD2. The DNA end lines up better with TRBJ2-7; the J call may be wrong. Germline assignment: CDR1 DFQATT and CDR2 SNEGSKA (reference sequence). This CDR3 contains 19 residues. CDR3 loop: CSARIELAGPQRRGYEQYF. The DNA of the CDR3 is TGCAGTGCTAGAATAGAACTAGCGGGTCCTCAGCGGAGGGGCTACGAGCAGTACTTC.

The V and J genes are TRBV14 and TRBJ1-2; 7 nucleotides match TRBD1. The CDR3 consists of 12 residues. V lost 3 bases, J lost 8 bases, and 3 bases stayed unmatched. Germline V gene sequence: CDR1 SGHDN, CDR2 FVKESK. The CDR3 protein is CASSQTGHGYTF. The CDR3, as DNA: TGTGCCAGCAGCCAGACAGGGCACGGCTACACCTTC.

The rearrangement uses TRBV28 and TRBJ2-7; D unclear. Germline CDR1 MDHEN, CDR2 SYDVKM. The CDR3 runs 16 residues. CDR3 nucleotides: TGTGGTTACCCTCGTCTCTTAAAGGCGAAGTCCTACGAGCAGTACTTC. Its protein is CGYPRLLKAKSYEQYF.